The clone carrying this T cell receptor beta chain was recorded many times. Its antigen is unknown. The CDR3 is 14 amino acids. V lost 1 base to trimming and J lost 3 bases, with 7 bases between them. Germline V CDR1 and CDR2: SGHTA, FQGNSA. Using its own MiXCR run on the RT-PCR reads, TCRdb lists one record per CDR3 protein. The top ten clones hold more than 9% of a sample with roughly 650,000 distinct CDR3 sequences, around 14% of them seen once. These data come from a study of response to subunit inactivated influenza vaccine. General study findings and limits: The authors proposed limited new T cell recruitment per seasonal influenza vaccination.

The sequencing used PBMCs from blood, collected 11 to 12 days after vaccination. The genes are TRBV7-2 and TRBJ2-4, with D possibly matching TRBD1 (5 bases). This receptor was obtained from a man in his forties or fifties who received an inactivated influenza vaccine. CDR3 protein: CASSLGDSKNIQYF. CDR3 DNA: TGTGCCAGCAGCTTAGGCGACAGCAAAAACATTCAGTACTTC.